This passage covers 22 T cell receptor beta chains from one sample sequenced in a study of beta chain features in type 1 diabetes. Study results and limitations: TCRB CDR3s from Type 1 diabetes patients were moderately but significantly shorter in all four CD4+ subsets.

The antigens these receptors bind are not known. Reverse transcribing all isolated RNA meant expressed TCRB transcripts were sequenced. Sequencing used immunoSEQ multiplex PCR; TCRdb keeps in-frame clones, though not all of them. The sample has 500,000 to 850,000 clones; over 11% are singletons. The sequencing input was naive CD4+ T cells from blood. Source of these receptors: a man between 18 and 29 years old with type 1 diabetes.

A few counts support this clone. The rearrangement links TRBV7-9 to TRBJ2-7; 9 bases are a match to TRBD1. J was trimmed by 1 base and V by 4 bases; bases with no gene match: 14. The CDR3 totals 18 residues. Germline V gene data show CDR1 as SEHNR and CDR2 as FQNEAQ (reference sequence). In DNA form, the CDR3 reads TGTGCCAGCAGCTCCCGACTATCCGGGACAGGGCCTTCCTACGAGCAGTACTTC. This encodes CASSSRLSGTGPSYEQYF.

V usage is TRBV5-8 and J usage is TRBJ2-7; 12 nucleotides match TRBD1. V gave up 7 bases and J gave up 2 bases; unmatched junction bases: 7. The germline CDR1 and CDR2 sequences are SGHTS and YDEGEE. CDR3 length equals 15 residues. CDR3 residues: CASAFGTGGAYEQYF. The CDR3 DNA is TGTGCCAGCGCGTTCGGGACAGGGGGCGCCTACGAGCAGTACTTC.

The chain couples TRBV2 to TRBJ1-5; TRBD1 matches 8 bases. The CDR3 is 13 residues long. The V gene end was trimmed by 5 bases and the J gene end by 6 bases; junction bases not matched to a gene: 3. Germline V CDR1 and CDR2: SNHLY, FYNNEI. The CDR3 DNA is TGTGCCAGCAGTATTCAGGGGGCTCAGCCCCAGCATTTT. Its protein product is CASSIQGAQPQHF.

The chain has TRBV5-1 and TRBJ1-1, with TRBD1 identical over 8 bases. Trimming at V came to 4 bases and at J to 4 bases, leaving 3 bases not matched to a gene. The CDR3 extends over 13 amino acids. Per the germline V gene, CDR1 is SGHRS and CDR2 is YFSETQ. CDR3 in DNA: TGCGCCAGCAGCCGACAGGGGTCCACTGAAGCTTTCTTT. As protein: CASSRQGSTEAFF.

The table lists this clone with a few counts. This sequence joins TRBV7-9 and TRBJ2-7, with TRBD1 matching 7 bases. The CDR3 contains 15 residues. V trimming: 3 bases; J trimming: 4 bases; junction bases outside the gene matches: 9. The germline gives CDR1 SEHNR, CDR2 FQNEAQ (reference sequence). The CDR3 coding sequence is TGTGCCAGCAGCTTTGACAGGGCCGCAGTTTACGAGCAGTACTTC. Its protein is CASSFDRAAVYEQYF.

This sequence joins TRBV29-1 and TRBJ2-3, with 12 bases lining up with TRBD2. J was trimmed by 5 bases and V by 7 bases; bases with no gene match: 7. Germline loops: CDR1 SQVTM, CDR2 ANQGSEA. CDR3 length equals 14 residues. Here the CDR3 reads CSATSTSGGDTQYF. CDR3 in DNA: TGCAGCGCCACCTCGACTAGCGGGGGAGATACGCAGTATTTT.

The chain joins TRBV25-1 to TRBJ2-4; tentatively, D is TRBD1 or TRBD2 (5 bases each). CDR1 and CDR2 (germline): MGHDK, SYGVNS. CDR3 length: 13 residues. V shed 8 bases and J shed 6 bases, with 14 bases lying between them. CDR3 sequence (DNA): TGTGCCAGCGGGGGACCGCCGCCAAACATTCAGTACTTC. Translation gives CASGGPPPNIQYF.

In this sample, this clone turned up a few times. This chain joins TRBV25-1 and TRBJ2-1; 12 positions agree with TRBD2. Germline-derived CDR1 and CDR2 are MGHDK and SYGVNS. The CDR3 extends over 14 amino acids. V shed 5 bases and J 10 bases; nucleotides not matched to a gene: 6. The CDR3: CASSFPSGRAEQFF. The CDR3 nucleotides are TGTGCCAGCAGTTTTCCTAGCGGGAGGGCCGAGCAGTTCTTC.

In its sample, this clone was seen a few times. This chain links TRBV23-1 with TRBJ2-2, with D unclear. TRBV23-1 is sorted into the ORF group, with uncertain function. The CDR3 runs 18 residues. Trimming removed 0 bases at V and 6 bases at J, with 20 bases between. CDR3 amino acids: CASSQSRLTRPMPGELFF. The DNA of the CDR3 is TGCGCCAGCAGTCAATCCCGACTCACGCGACCGATGCCCGGGGAGCTGTTTTTT.

This clone was counted only a few times. The chain is built from TRBV7-9 and TRBJ2-7; no reliable D call. This CDR3 is 15 amino acids long. Per germline, CDR1 SEHNR and CDR2 FQNEAQ (reference sequence). Trimming removed 0 bases from V and 2 bases from J, with 11 bases in between. The CDR3 sequence: CASSLAGILAYEQYF. The CDR3 DNA reads as TGTGCCAGCAGCTTAGCAGGGATTCTGGCCTACGAGCAGTACTTC.

This clone was seen a handful of times. In DNA form, the CDR3 reads TGCAGCGCCCTCCCTGACAATTGGGAGACCCAGTACTTC. As protein: CSALPDNWETQYF. This sequence joins TRBV29-1 and TRBJ2-5; D uncertain. Trimming shortened V by 7 bases and J by 5 bases, and 17 bases separated the two germline ends. This CDR3 contains 13 residues. Per the germline V gene, CDR1 is SQVTM and CDR2 is ANQGSEA.

The V gene is TRBV9, the J gene TRBJ2-2; D unresolved. V dropped 1 base and J dropped 5 bases, with 9 bases sitting between them. CDR1 is SGDLS, CDR2 YYNGEE, per germline. The CDR3 sequence is 14 residues long. The CDR3 DNA is TGTGCCAGCAGCGTAAGGGTCGGAACCGGGGAGCTGTTTTTT. It translates to CASSVRVGTGELFF.

The J gene is TRBJ2-6, the V gene TRBV7-9; 7 bases fit TRBD1. V gave up 3 bases and J gave up 0 bases; unmatched junction bases: 2. Per the germline V gene, CDR1 is SEHNR and CDR2 is FQNEAQ (reference sequence). The CDR3 has 16 amino acids. Here the CDR3 reads CASSFQGVSGANVLTF. The CDR3 nucleotides are TGTGCCAGCAGCTTTCAGGGGGTCTCTGGGGCCAACGTCCTGACTTTC.

The sample holds a few counts of this clone. The V call is TRBV11-2, the J call TRBJ2-4; D possibly corresponds to TRBD2 (6 bases). Germline lookup yields CDR1 SGHAT and CDR2 FQNNGV. V was trimmed by 2 bases and J by 8 bases, leaving 22 bases between them. The CDR3 has 17 residues. CDR3 DNA sequence: TGTGCCAGCAGCTTATATCGAAAGGGACTCCCTTTTTACATTCAGTACTTC. Its translation: CASSLYRKGLPFYIQYF.

The chain couples TRBV20-1 to TRBJ1-2, with D possibly matching TRBD1 (5 bases). Germline loops: CDR1 DFQATT, CDR2 SNEGSKA (reference sequence). The CDR3 spans 11 residues. V was pared by 7 bases and J by 2 bases, with 8 bases between. The CDR3 loop reads CSEGRNYGYTF. The CDR3 DNA reads as TGCAGTGAGGGACGGAACTATGGCTACACCTTC.

The chain's CDR3 is CAWRVQGASYEQYF. CDR3 sequence (DNA): TGTGCCTGGAGGGTCCAGGGGGCCTCCTACGAGCAGTACTTC. The V call is TRBV30, the J call TRBJ2-5; 8 nucleotides match TRBD1. With the DNA end fitting TRBJ2-7 better, the J assignment may be wrong. The CDR3 sequence is 14 residues long. Germline V lookup: CDR1 GTSNPN, CDR2 SVGIG (reference sequence).

The chain uses TRBV6-1 and TRBJ2-4; 10 bases are shared with TRBD2. Per germline, CDR1 MNHNS and CDR2 SASEGT. J gave up 0 bases and V 3 bases, and 8 bases lay outside the gene matches. This CDR3 contains 18 residues. CDR3 region: CASSDSSGGKLAKNIQYF. CDR3 nucleotide sequence: TGTGCCAGCAGTGATTCTAGCGGGGGCAAACTAGCCAAAAACATTCAGTACTTC.

This clone was seen more than once but under ten times. V is TRBV4-1 and J is TRBJ2-4, with a tentative D call TRBD1 (6 bases). CDR1 is MGHRA and CDR2 is YSYEKL in the germline V gene. CDR3 length: 15 residues. V lost 1 base, J lost 5 bases, and 12 bases lay in between. The CDR3 sequence is CASSQAHRDENIQYF. CDR3 in DNA: TGCGCCAGCAGCCAAGCACACAGGGACGAAAACATTCAGTACTTC.

This sequence joins TRBV7-9 and TRBJ2-7; 10 nucleotides line up with TRBD2. Trimming cost V 4 bases and J 9 bases; bases outside gene matches: 6. The CDR3 is made up of 13 amino acids. Germline V gene lookup returns CDR1 SEHNR and CDR2 FQNEAQ (reference sequence). The CDR3 coding sequence is TGTGCCAGCAGCTCTCTAGCGGGAGAGGTGCAGTACTTC. Translation: CASSSLAGEVQYF.

This clone was detected only a few times. The CDR3 DNA reads as TGCAGCGTTGTTTTAGGGCAAGAAAAACTGTTTTTT. It yields the protein CSVVLGQEKLFF. The chain couples TRBV29-1 to TRBJ1-4, with D unresolved. Germline V lookup: CDR1 SQVTM, CDR2 ANQGSEA. CDR3 length: 12 residues. The V and J ends lost 4 bases and 8 bases respectively, with 11 bases between them. Variable domain in full (rest from reference TRBV29-1 and TRBJ1-4): SAVISQKPSRDICQRGTSLTIQCQVDSQVTMMFWYRQQPGQSLTLIATANQGSEATYESGFVIDKFPISRPNLTFSTLTVSNMSPEDSSIYLCSVVLGQEKLFFGSGTQLSVL.

This clone appeared a few times. This chain uses TRBV29-1 with TRBJ2-5; 9 nucleotides align to TRBD1. The CDR3 length is 12 residues. CDR1 and CDR2 from the germline V gene are SQVTM and ANQGSEA. The ends lost 6 bases at V and 5 bases at J; junction bases unmatched: 4. The CDR3 protein is CSVGQGTETQYF. The DNA of the CDR3 is TGCAGCGTCGGACAGGGGACGGAGACCCAGTACTTC.

The chain links TRBV7-9 to TRBJ2-3; D tentatively fits TRBD1 or TRBD2 (6 bases each). V was pared by 4 bases and J by 6 bases, with 20 bases between. The length of the CDR3 is 16 residues. CDR1 SEHNR and CDR2 FQNEAQ come from the germline V gene (reference sequence). The CDR3 region is CASSSLGGPPGDTQYF. The CDR3 nucleotides are TGTGCCAGCAGCTCACTGGGGGGCCCCCCCGGGGATACGCAGTATTTT.